Listed here are 26 T cell receptor beta chains from one sample, sequenced in a study of T-cell memory formation after mild COVID-19. TCRdb itself ran the 5' RACE reads through MiXCR, one entry per CDR3 protein. In the table there are approximately 400,000 distinct CDR3 sequences, 24% of which are singletons. The sample comprised PBMCs or a T cell subset sorted from them (not recorded which). The receptors stem from an adult woman who had mild COVID-19 (a few samples of this study predate the infection). Cell type and time point are not known.

This sequence joins TRBV29-1 and TRBJ1-2; perhaps TRBD1 as D (5 bases). In germline, CDR1 is SQVTM, CDR2 ANQGSEA. This CDR3 is built from 14 residues. Between the trimmed V and J ends, which lost 7 bases and 4 bases, there was a span of 19 bases. CDR3 residues: CSALGEEEGYGYTF. In DNA form, the CDR3 reads TGCAGCGCTCTAGGGGAAGAGGAGGGCTATGGCTACACCTTC.

This clonotype has a handful of counts. The chain uses TRBV6-4 and TRBJ2-1; 7 bases are a match to TRBD1. Looked up from germline, CDR1 is MRHNA and CDR2 is SNTAGT. CDR3 length: 15 amino acids. Trimming removed 7 bases from V and 4 bases from J; junction bases left unmatched: 10. CDR3 region: CASTRDPGGYNEQFF. CDR3 DNA: TGTGCCAGCACCAGGGACCCAGGGGGTTACAATGAGCAGTTCTTC.

A remark on this clonotype: This may come from a read error, since a much larger clone is one base off. The rearrangement joins TRBV12-3 or TRBV12-4 to TRBJ2-7; TRBD1 aligns across 10 bases. This CDR3 comprises 13 residues. Trimming cost V 6 bases and J 2 bases; bases outside gene matches: 1. The CDR3 loop is CASRTGGTYEQYF. The CDR3 nucleotides read TGTGCCAGCAGGACAGGGGGCACCTACGAGCAGTACTTC.

This clonotype was recorded a few times. V gene TRBV28 combines with J gene TRBJ2-7; no clear D. CDR1 and CDR2 (germline): MDHEN, SYDVKM. The length of the CDR3 is 13 residues. Trimming took 3 bases from V and 1 from J, leaving 7 bases between them. CDR3 coding DNA: TGTGCCAGCAGTTTTACGAATTCCTACGAGCAGTACTTC. It is translated as CASSFTNSYEQYF.

V is TRBV19 and J is TRBJ2-3, with 11 positions matching TRBD2. J was trimmed by 3 bases and V by 3 bases; bases with no gene match: 5. There are 16 residues in the CDR3. CDR1 is LNHDA, CDR2 SQIVND, per germline (reference sequence). The CDR3 is CASSIRLAGYTDTQYF. CDR3 bases: TGTGCCAGTAGTATCCGACTAGCGGGATATACAGATACGCAGTATTTT.

This clonotype turned up a few times. The rearrangement links TRBV7-9 to TRBJ1-2, with D perhaps matching TRBD1 (5 bases). CDR1 is SEHNR, CDR2 FQNEAQ, per germline (reference sequence). The CDR3 runs to 14 residues. The V end lost 2 bases, the J end lost 5 bases, and 12 bases lay between the germline ends. CDR3: CASSLPTRGYGYTF. The CDR3 DNA is TGTGCCAGCAGCTTACCCACCCGGGGGTATGGCTACACCTTC.

This sequence joins TRBV5-1 and TRBJ2-5, with D perhaps TRBD1 (5 bases). CDR1 and CDR2 from the germline V gene are SGHRS and YFSETQ. The CDR3 has 15 residues. V was cut by 0 bases and J by 4 bases, with 13 bases left in between. The CDR3 DNA reads as TGCGCCAGCAGCTTGGCCGGAGAAGGGGTAGAGACCCAGTACTTC. This sequence encodes CASSLAGEGVETQYF.

The chain uses TRBV7-9 and TRBJ2-7; 10 nucleotides agree with TRBD2. Per the germline V gene, CDR1 is SEHNR and CDR2 is FQNEAQ (reference sequence). CDR3 size: 16 residues. Trimming cost V 1 base and J 5 bases; bases outside gene matches: 8. As DNA, the CDR3 is TGTGCCAGCAGCTTAGTAGCTAGCGGGAGATCCCACGAGCAGTACTTC. Amino acid sequence: CASSLVASGRSHEQYF.

This clonotype was counted only a few times. The genes are TRBV18 and TRBJ2-7, with unresolved D. This CDR3 is built from 14 residues. Germline V gives CDR1 KGHSH, CDR2 LQKENI. Between the trimmed V and J ends, which lost 2 bases and 4 bases, there was a span of 12 bases. CDR3 sequence (DNA): TGTGCCAGCTCACCAGGTTTGACGGAATACGAGCAGTACTTC. Translating it yields CASSPGLTEYEQYF.

CDR3 loop: CASSPAGRISPQHF. The CDR3 DNA reads as TGTGCCAGCAGCCCTGCCGGAAGGATCAGCCCCCAGCATTTT. This sequence joins TRBV3-1 and TRBJ1-5, with no clear D. Trimming pared 4 bases from V and 10 bases from J, leaving 17 bases between. This CDR3 comprises 14 residues. Germline V gene sequence: CDR1 LGHDT, CDR2 YNNKEL (reference sequence).

CDR3 amino acids: CASSQSTGPGQPQHF. The CDR3 nucleotides read TGTGCCAGCAGTCAGAGTACCGGCCCAGGTCAGCCCCAGCATTTT. The V and J genes are TRBV12-3 or TRBV12-4 and TRBJ1-5, with D unresolved. V lost 5 bases and J 6 bases, leaving 17 bases between the germline ends. There are 15 residues in the CDR3.

This chain links TRBV7-3 with TRBJ2-3; 9 nucleotides match TRBD1. Per germline, CDR1 SGHTA and CDR2 FQGTGA. V lost 5 bases to trimming and J lost 3 bases; unmatched junction nucleotides: 6. CDR3 length: 15 amino acids. CDR3: CASSPKTGGTDTQYF. The CDR3 DNA is TGTGCCAGCAGCCCCAAGACAGGGGGGACAGATACGCAGTATTTT.

This clonotype was recorded at least ten times. This rearrangement joins TRBV7-9 to TRBJ2-7; 7 positions agree with TRBD1. Germline CDR1 reads SEHNR; CDR2 reads FQNEAQ (reference sequence). The J segment lost 3 bases and the V segment lost 3 bases, leaving 5 bases of the junction unmatched. The CDR3 runs 14 residues. The CDR3 DNA is TGTGCCAGCAGCTTGGGACAGAATTACTACGAGCAGTACTTC. Protein product: CASSLGQNYYEQYF. The whole variable domain, remainder taken from reference TRBV7-9 and TRBJ2-7, is DTGVSQNPRHKITKRGQNVTFRCDPISEHNRLYWYRQTLGQGPEFLTYFQNEAQLEKSRLLSDRFSAERPKGSFSTLEIQRTEQGDSAMYLCASSLGQNYYEQYFGPGTRLTVT.

This clonotype was recorded many times. The junction departs from germline at one end; a sequencing error may be responsible. This sequence joins TRBV6-4 and TRBJ2-3; TRBD1 aligns across 8 bases. This CDR3 has 14 amino acids. CDR1 is MRHNA, CDR2 SNTAGT, per germline. The CDR3 loop reads CASSYSGGTDTQYF. The CDR3, as DNA: TGTGCCAGCAGTTACTCAGGGGGCACGGATACGCAGTATTTT.

V usage is TRBV24-1 and J usage is TRBJ2-7; D is undetermined. This CDR3 region has 13 residues. Trimming shortened V by 6 bases and J by 2 bases, and 10 bases separated the two germline ends. Per germline, CDR1 KGHDR and CDR2 SFDVKD. The CDR3 nucleotides read TGTGCCACCAGTCCCGGCGGTGCCTACGAGCAGTACTTC. Its protein product is CATSPGGAYEQYF.

The chain links TRBV6-2 or TRBV6-3 to TRBJ1-5; 10 positions agree with TRBD1. V lost 3 bases to trimming and J lost 2 bases; unmatched junction nucleotides: 7. This CDR3 is 17 amino acids long. Germline V CDR1 and CDR2: MNHEY, SVGEGT. The CDR3 loop reads CASSYETGGLGNQPQHF. DNA of the CDR3: TGTGCCAGCAGTTATGAGACAGGGGGCTTGGGCAATCAGCCCCAGCATTTT.

The V gene is TRBV7-2, the J gene TRBJ2-2; 9 bases align to TRBD2. J was trimmed by 7 bases and V by 7 bases; bases with no gene match: 4. This CDR3 contains 13 residues. Germline CDR1 reads SGHTA; CDR2 reads FQGNSA. The CDR3 DNA sequence: TGTGCCAGCAACCGAGCGGGAGGCGGGGAGCTGTTTTTT. It codes for CASNRAGGGELFF.

The rearrangement joins TRBV9 to TRBJ2-1; no clear D gene. This CDR3 contains 15 residues. CDR1 and CDR2 from the germline V gene are SGDLS and YYNGEE. Trimming took 3 bases from V and 8 from J, leaving 18 bases between them. The CDR3 is CASSATGTGVHEQFF. As DNA, the CDR3 is TGTGCCAGCAGCGCTACCGGCACCGGCGTCCATGAGCAGTTCTTC.

This clonotype was counted a few times. The V and J genes are TRBV7-3 and TRBJ1-6; D not certain. Trimming removed 4 bases at V and 4 bases at J, with 14 bases between. Germline values: CDR1 SGHTA, CDR2 FQGTGA. This CDR3 is built from 16 residues. The CDR3 nucleotides are TGTGCCAGCAGCTCCCAACCGGGCCATTATAATTCACCCCTCCACTTT. This translates into CASSSQPGHYNSPLHF.

This clonotype was detected only a few times. V and J are TRBV15 and TRBJ2-2; maybe TRBD2 (6 bases). Germline-derived CDR1 and CDR2 are LNHNV and YYDKDF (reference sequence). V was pared by 9 bases and J by 4 bases, with 9 bases between. This CDR3 contains 12 residues. CDR3: CATRTTTGELFF. The CDR3 nucleotides read TGTGCCACTCGGACTACCACCGGGGAGCTGTTTTTT.

The genes are TRBV12-3 or TRBV12-4 and TRBJ2-1; D is uncertain. V lost 7 bases to trimming and J lost 10 bases, with 11 bases between them. CDR3 length: 11 amino acids. CDR3 in amino acids: CASISSREQFF. CDR3 coding DNA: TGTGCCAGCATTTCCTCAAGGGAGCAGTTCTTC.

V and J are TRBV19 and TRBJ1-2, with no clear D. In germline, CDR1 is LNHDA, CDR2 SQIVND (reference sequence). The CDR3 sequence is 14 residues long. V dropped 2 bases and J dropped 4 bases, with 11 bases sitting between them. CDR3 amino acids: CASSIMPVSYGYTF. The CDR3 nucleotides read TGTGCCAGTAGTATAATGCCGGTTTCCTATGGCTACACCTTC.

This chain connects TRBV12-3 or TRBV12-4 to TRBJ1-2, with 7 bases identical to TRBD1. CDR3 length equals 15 residues. Germline trimming cut 5 bases from V and 7 bases from J; bases unmatched to any gene: 13. The DNA for the CDR3 is TGTGCCAGCAGTCAAGGGGGATGGACAGGCGGTGGCTACACCTTC. Its protein is CASSQGGWTGGGYTF.

This clonotype was seen more than once but under ten times. The V and J genes are TRBV24-1 and TRBJ1-2; the D gene is possibly TRBD1 (5 bases). The CDR3 is 15 amino acids. The germline gives CDR1 KGHDR, CDR2 SFDVKD. V lost 3 bases and J lost 7, with 17 bases in between. CDR3 DNA: TGTGCCACCAGTGATGCCGGGACGGCTAAGGTTGGCTACACCTTC. Amino acid sequence: CATSDAGTAKVGYTF.

This clonotype was seen only a few times. V and J are TRBV7-2 and TRBJ2-3, with D unclear. The germline V gene encodes CDR1 SGHTA and CDR2 FQGNSA. Trimming removed 6 bases at V and 4 bases at J, with 8 bases between. The CDR3 runs 12 residues. CDR3 in amino acids: CASSRYADTQYF. CDR3 bases: TGTGCCAGCAGTCGATACGCAGATACGCAGTATTTT.

V gene TRBV25-1 combines with J gene TRBJ1-6, with 9 bases lining up with TRBD1. Germline V gene sequence: CDR1 MGHDK, CDR2 SYGVNS. The junction had 9 bases not matched to a gene; V was cut back by 8 bases and J by 10 bases. CDR3 length equals 14 residues. CDR3 DNA sequence: TGTGCCAGCGCCGAGACAGGGGGGAGCTCACCCCTCCACTTT. The encoded protein is CASAETGGSSPLHF. Complete variable domain (other parts from reference TRBV25-1 and TRBJ1-6): EADIYQTPRYLVIGTGKKITLECSQTMGHDKMYWYQQDPGMELHLIHYSYGVNSTEKGDLSSESTVSRIRTEHFPLTLESARPSHTSQYLCASAETGGSSPLHFGNGTRLTVT.